A single sample gave rise to the 26 T cell receptor beta chains below, sequenced in a study of T cells in Graves' hyperthyroidism and ophthalmopathy. TCR beta CDR3 sequences were amplified from RNA transcripts. The HTBI set primed first-round TCR CDR3 RT-PCR. TCRdb reprocessed the multiplex PCR reads with MiXCR, giving one entry per CDR3 protein. The repertoire consists of 500,000 or so distinct CDR3 sequences, with approximately 17% occurring once and the leading ten covering around 17%. Material for sequencing was blood. The receptors were gathered from a woman aged 18-30 years with Graves' ophthalmopathy.

The table lists this clonotype with many counts. The chain employs TRBV2 and TRBJ2-1; D gene ambiguous. Germline CDR1 reads SNHLY; CDR2 reads FYNNEI. This CDR3 is built from 13 residues. V was trimmed by 7 bases and J by 8 bases, leaving 15 bases between them. CDR3 in amino acids: CASTGRIMDEQFF. The CDR3 coding sequence is TGTGCCAGCACAGGACGGATAATGGATGAGCAGTTCTTC.

At least ten counts were recorded for this clonotype. This chain connects TRBV4-1 to TRBJ2-7, with a weak D call TRBD2 (6 bases). Trimming left V 0 bases short and J 4 bases short, with 10 bases between. This CDR3 has 14 residues. In germline, CDR1 is MGHRA, CDR2 YSYEKL. This CDR3 reads CASSQEPGRYEQYF. The CDR3 DNA follows: TGCGCCAGCAGCCAAGAGCCAGGGAGGTACGAGCAGTACTTC.

The J gene is TRBJ1-5, the V gene TRBV28; 7 positions match TRBD1. There are 16 residues in the CDR3. J lost 7 bases, V lost 3 bases, and 12 bases had no gene match. Germline CDR1 is MDHEN and CDR2 is SYDVKM. The CDR3 loop reads CASSLLDRSLVQPQHF. DNA of the CDR3: TGTGCCAGCAGTTTGCTGGACAGGTCCTTAGTCCAGCCCCAGCATTTT.

This clonotype has only a few counts. The genes are TRBV20-1 and TRBJ1-4; 11 bases are shared with TRBD1. The CDR3 length is 13 residues. Germline CDR1 DFQATT, CDR2 SNEGSKA (reference sequence). Unmatched junction bases numbered 4, after V lost 3 bases and J lost 10 bases. DNA of the CDR3: TGCAGTGCTAGGGACAGGGGGCTGCGAAAACTGTTTTTT. This sequence encodes CSARDRGLRKLFF.

This clonotype was seen repeatedly, ten times or more. The chain carries TRBV18 and TRBJ2-2; TRBD2 might be the D (5 bases). The germline gives CDR1 KGHSH, CDR2 LQKENI. The ends were cut back, 0 bases at V and 5 bases at J, with 7 bases in the middle. The CDR3 is 14 residues long. This CDR3 reads CASSPPRETGELFF. The DNA of the CDR3 is TGTGCCAGCTCACCACCACGGGAAACCGGGGAGCTGTTTTTT.

This clonotype has a handful of counts. The chain couples TRBV4-1 to TRBJ2-7, with 9 nucleotides matching TRBD1. Trimming at V came to 4 bases and at J to 0 bases, leaving 4 bases not matched to a gene. Per germline, CDR1 MGHRA and CDR2 YSYEKL. This CDR3 region has 15 residues. The CDR3 region has the DNA TGCGCCAGCAGCCGTGGGACAGGGTCCTCCTACGAGCAGTACTTC. Encoded protein: CASSRGTGSSYEQYF.

This clonotype was seen ten or more times. The chain employs TRBV7-2 and TRBJ2-1; D gene ambiguous. V was clipped by 6 bases and J by 8 bases, with 11 bases between them. The CDR3 runs 12 residues. Germline values: CDR1 SGHTA, CDR2 FQGNSA. CDR3 coding DNA: TGTGCCAGCAGTAGGATTTGGGATGAGCAGTTCTTC. This translates into CASSRIWDEQFF. Complete variable domain (other parts from reference TRBV7-2 and TRBJ2-1): GAGVSQSPSNKVTEKGKDVELRCDPISGHTALYWYRQSLGQGLEFLIYFQGNSAPDKSGLPSDRFSAERTGGSVSTLTIQRTQQEDSAVYLCASSRIWDEQFFGPGTRLTVL.

The sample holds many counts of this clonotype. This chain uses TRBV20-1 with TRBJ2-1; D remains ambiguous. Deletions cut 7 bases from V and 4 bases from J, with 5 bases between. Germline V lookup: CDR1 DFQATT, CDR2 SNEGSKA (reference sequence). The CDR3 has 10 amino acids. The CDR3 nucleotides read TGCAGTGAACGATACAATGAGCAGTTCTTC. It encodes CSERYNEQFF.

This clonotype was detected ten times or more. J is TRBJ2-3 and V is TRBV20-1; weak D call: TRBD2 (5 bases). This CDR3 spans 14 amino acids. V was pared by 2 bases and J by 2 bases, with 11 bases between. Looked up from germline, CDR1 is DFQATT and CDR2 is SNEGSKA (reference sequence). In nucleotides, the CDR3 is TGCAGTGCTAGACCCAGCGGCAACACAGATACGCAGTATTTT. Residues: CSARPSGNTDTQYF.

This chain uses TRBV4-1 with TRBJ2-7; D is perhaps TRBD1 (6 bases). V was pared by 0 bases and J by 6 bases, with 27 bases between. The CDR3 sequence is 19 residues long. Germline V gene sequence: CDR1 MGHRA, CDR2 YSYEKL. Written as DNA, the CDR3 is TGCGCCAGCAGCCAAGATTGGGGACATACTCTCCTACCGGTGGGCGAGCAGTACTTC. Protein product: CASSQDWGHTLLPVGEQYF.

V is TRBV15 and J is TRBJ2-2; 9 bases match TRBD2. This CDR3 has 16 amino acids. V was clipped by 4 bases and J by 2 bases; unmatched bases: 5. Germline lookup yields CDR1 LNHNV and CDR2 YYDKDF (reference sequence). CDR3 loop: CATSTASGTNTGELFF. The DNA of the CDR3 is TGTGCCACCAGCACGGCTAGCGGGACTAACACCGGGGAGCTGTTTTTT.

The sample holds many counts of this clonotype. This chain joins TRBV29-1 and TRBJ2-7; D could derive from TRBD1 or TRBD2 (5 bases each). V gave up 4 bases and J gave up 1 base, with 5 bases separating them. Germline V gene data show CDR1 as SQVTM and CDR2 as ANQGSEA. The CDR3 has 11 amino acids. Here the CDR3 DNA reads TGCAGCGTTGGGGGGTCCTACGAGCAGTACTTC. Amino acids: CSVGGSYEQYF.

This clonotype was counted ten times or more. The V gene is TRBV18, the J gene TRBJ2-5; D remains unclear. Germline assignment: CDR1 KGHSH and CDR2 LQKENI. The CDR3 is 13 amino acids. V was pared by 5 bases and J by 0 bases, with 7 bases between. This chain's CDR3 is CASSYLDQETQYF. The CDR3 bases are TGTGCCAGCTCATACCTAGACCAAGAGACCCAGTACTTC.

This clonotype appeared many times. This chain uses TRBV7-2 with TRBJ1-5, with D uncertain. This CDR3 region has 13 residues. From germline, CDR1 is SGHTA and CDR2 FQGNSA. With 5 bases removed from V and 6 bases from J, the gap between germline ends came to 11 bases. For the CDR3, the DNA is TGTGCCAGCAGCCGACGGCCGACTCAGCCCCAGCATTTT. It yields the protein CASSRRPTQPQHF.

This clonotype showed up many times. This chain connects TRBV29-1 to TRBJ2-1, with 8 positions matching TRBD1. CDR1 SQVTM and CDR2 ANQGSEA come from the germline V gene. The CDR3 extends over 15 amino acids. The V segment lost 1 base and the J segment 2 bases; nucleotides outside the gene matches: 4. The CDR3 DNA follows: TGCAGCGTTGAAGTGGGACAGGCGACCTACAATGAGCAGTTCTTC. This gives the protein CSVEVGQATYNEQFF.

This clonotype was observed at least ten times. The chain couples TRBV28 to TRBJ2-7, with a tentative D call TRBD1 (5 bases). V shed 7 bases and J shed 3 bases, with 16 bases lying between them. The CDR3 is made up of 14 amino acids. In germline, CDR1 is MDHEN, CDR2 SYDVKM. The CDR3 is CASTPEGQGYEQYF. Here the CDR3 DNA reads TGTGCCAGCACTCCTGAAGGCCAGGGCTACGAGCAGTACTTC.

The V and J genes are TRBV29-1 and TRBJ1-1; D ambiguous. Trimming shortened V by 7 bases and J by 6 bases, and 15 bases separated the two germline ends. The CDR3 covers 12 residues. CDR1 and CDR2 from the germline V gene are SQVTM and ANQGSEA. CDR3 nucleotide sequence: TGCAGCGCCACAGAGGGCTGGTCTGAAGCTTTCTTT. Its translation: CSATEGWSEAFF.

This clonotype was observed at least ten times. The chain has TRBV2 and TRBJ2-1; 10 positions match TRBD2. The V segment lost 8 bases and the J segment 7 bases; nucleotides outside the gene matches: 8. From germline, CDR1 is SNHLY and CDR2 FYNNEI. CDR3 length: 14 residues. CDR3 residues: CASAVAGGHNEQFF. The CDR3 nucleotides read TGTGCCAGCGCGGTAGCGGGGGGCCATAATGAGCAGTTCTTC.

The sample holds many counts of this clonotype. The V call is TRBV6-2 or TRBV6-3, the J call TRBJ1-1; D call uncertain. The CDR3 has 12 amino acids. Per the germline V gene, CDR1 is MNHEY and CDR2 is SVGEGT. The V end was cut by 5 bases, the J end by 5 bases, with 9 bases between. CDR3 residues: CASSPEETEAFF. The DNA of the CDR3 is TGTGCCAGCAGTCCAGAGGAAACTGAAGCTTTCTTT.

This clonotype was found a few times. The V call is TRBV5-1, the J call TRBJ1-3; D is unclear. V dropped 0 bases and J dropped 4 bases, with 8 bases sitting between them. This CDR3 has 14 amino acids. Looked up from germline, CDR1 is SGHRS and CDR2 is YFSETQ. CDR3 protein: CASSLEPDGNTIYF. CDR3 bases: TGCGCCAGCAGCTTGGAGCCGGACGGAAACACCATATATTTT.

This clonotype was picked up many times. The chain uses TRBV20-1 and TRBJ1-1; D is unclear. CDR1 is DFQATT, CDR2 SNEGSKA, per germline (reference sequence). The CDR3 length is 14 residues. V lost 6 bases and J lost 1, with 15 bases in between. CDR3 nucleotide sequence: TGCAGTGCCGAGTCCGCAGGCCAGAACACTGAAGCTTTCTTT. The encoded protein is CSAESAGQNTEAFF.

The V call is TRBV20-1, the J call TRBJ1-3, with D unresolved. Germline CDR1 is DFQATT and CDR2 is SNEGSKA (reference sequence). This CDR3 comprises 13 residues. V shed 6 bases and J shed 0 bases, with 9 bases lying between them. The CDR3 here is CSAPGDSGNTIYF. For the CDR3, the DNA is TGCAGTGCCCCGGGAGACTCTGGAAACACCATATATTTT.

To note about this clonotype: A much larger clone differs by one base, so this may be a read error. The chain joins TRBV2 to TRBJ1-5; D remains ambiguous. The CDR3 sequence is 12 residues long. The germline gives CDR1 SNHLY, CDR2 FYNNEI. Trimming left V 9 bases short and J 4 bases short, with 10 bases between. DNA for the CDR3: TGTGCCAGTAGGCGTGCGAATCAGCCCCAGCATTTT. It specifies CASRRANQPQHF.

In its sample, this clonotype was seen a few times. The V call is TRBV20-1, the J call TRBJ2-7; D uncertain. The CDR3 consists of 13 residues. CDR1 is DFQATT, CDR2 SNEGSKA, per germline (reference sequence). CDR3 protein: CSASRRAPNEQYF. In nucleotides, the CDR3 is TGCAGCGCGTCTCGTAGGGCCCCCAACGAGCAGTACTTC.

This clonotype was detected only a few times. The V gene is TRBV4-3, the J gene TRBJ2-1; 7 nucleotides agree with TRBD1. Per germline, CDR1 LGHNA and CDR2 YSLEER. V shed 4 bases, J shed 9 bases, and the junction held 15 bases outside the gene matches. The CDR3 has 16 residues. In nucleotides, the CDR3 is TGCGCCAGCAGCCGGAGCCACCTCGACAGGGCTGCTGAGCAGTTCTTC. It is translated as CASSRSHLDRAAEQFF.

The table lists this clonotype with many counts. The V call is TRBV18, the J call TRBJ1-2; no clear D. Germline V gene data show CDR1 as KGHSH and CDR2 as LQKENI. V lost 3 bases, J lost 2 bases, and 10 bases lay in between. This CDR3 comprises 14 residues. The CDR3 reads CASSPLTENYGYTF. CDR3 DNA sequence: TGTGCCAGCTCACCCCTGACCGAGAACTATGGCTACACCTTC.